The rows below give T cell receptor beta chains drawn from one sample of a study of T-cell reconstitution after alpha-beta-depleted transplantation in children. TCRdb processed the PCR reads anew with MiXCR; each CDR3 protein has one entry. In the table there are 500,000 to 650,000 distinct CDR3 sequences, about an eighth of which are singletons. Source: PBMCs, mostly from graft donor cells, taken 360 days after TCRalphabeta/CD19-depleted stem cell transplant. These receptor sequences come from a male patient younger than 18 who had a stem cell transplant for acute myeloid leukemia, so the T cells may come from the graft donor. The CDR3 runs from the conserved cysteine through the conserved F or W. A D gene is named only where the DNA matches it firmly. Size is stated for part of the rows, as once, few or many counts, or as a class when the clone is expanded.

d_gene	v_gene	j_gene	abundance	CDR3aa	CDR3nt
-	TRBV7-2	TRBJ1-1	-	CASSTYGGWSTEAFF	TGTGCCAGCAGCACCTACGGGGGATGGAGCACTGAAGCTTTCTTT
-	TRBV7-8	TRBJ2-3	many	CASSLPGGDTDTQYF	TGTGCCAGCAGCTTACCAGGGGGGGACACAGATACGCAGTATTTT
-	TRBV29-1	TRBJ2-7	-	CSVRGTRVYEQYF	TGCAGCGTTAGGGGAACCCGGGTCTACGAGCAGTACTTC
-	TRBV4-3	TRBJ2-5	few	CASSPDEGYQETQYF	TGCGCCAGCAGCCCCGATGAGGGCTACCAGGAGACCCAGTACTTC
-	TRBV18	TRBJ2-5	once	CASSPLRKMVETQYF	TGTGCCAGCTCACCACTGAGGAAGATGGTGGAGACCCAGTACTTC
TRBD2	TRBV2	TRBJ2-3	few	CASTGLAGARADTQYF	TGTGCCAGCACGGGACTAGCGGGGGCCCGGGCAGATACGCAGTATTTT
-	TRBV7-2	TRBJ2-3	many	CASSLMRLSTDTQYF	TGTGCCAGCAGCTTAATGAGGTTAAGCACAGATACGCAGTATTTT
-	TRBV7-2	TRBJ1-1	few	CASSAGPNTEAFF	TGTGCCAGCAGCGCCGGACCCAACACTGAAGCTTTCTTT
TRBD1	TRBV27	TRBJ1-2	once	CASSFLQGDYGYTF	TGTGCCAGCAGTTTCTTACAGGGGGACTATGGCTACACCTTC
-	TRBV27	TRBJ2-7	few	CASSPRSGLPYEQYF	TGTGCCAGCAGCCCGCGTAGCGGCCTGCCCTACGAGCAGTACTTC
-	TRBV20-1	TRBJ2-3	-	CSARREVDFTDTQYF	TGCAGTGCTAGGCGAGAGGTGGATTTCACAGATACGCAGTATTTT
-	TRBV7-3	TRBJ2-7	few	CASSLQKGEQYF	TGTGCCAGCAGCCTCCAAAAAGGGGAGCAGTACTTC
-	TRBV29-1	TRBJ2-3	few	CSVSQAGSSTDTQYF	TGCAGCGTTTCCCAAGCGGGTTCTAGCACAGATACGCAGTATTTT
TRBD2	TRBV15	TRBJ2-5	-	CATSRPPRGTSKSTQYF	TGTGCCACCAGCAGACCGCCCCGCGGGACTAGCAAGAGTACCCAGTACTTC
-	TRBV11-2	TRBJ2-7	few	CASSLENYLVSYEQYF	TGTGCCAGCAGCTTAGAAAACTACCTCGTTTCCTACGAGCAGTACTTC
-	TRBV7-9	TRBJ2-7	many	CASSLEGTYGQYF	TGTGCCAGCAGCTTAGAGGGGACCTACGGGCAGTACTTC
-	TRBV11-1	TRBJ2-1	few	CASSLRIPQAPTKNEQFF	TGTGCCAGCAGCTTAAGGATTCCCCAGGCACCGACAAAAAATGAGCAGTTCTTC
-	TRBV3-1	TRBJ2-1	-	CASSQGTGAPGDEQFF	TGTGCCAGCAGCCAAGGTACCGGGGCCCCTGGGGATGAGCAGTTCTTC
TRBD2	TRBV11-2	TRBJ2-1	few	CASSADPGTISGRYSYNEQFF	TGTGCCAGCAGCGCCGATCCCGGGACAATTAGCGGGAGGTACTCCTACAATGAGCAGTTCTTC
-	TRBV6-2/TRBV6-3	TRBJ2-2	-	CASTHGRPHTGELFF	TGTGCCAGCACCCACGGCAGGCCCCACACCGGGGAGCTGTTTTTT
-	TRBV3-1	TRBJ1-4	few	CASSHDTPTNEKLFF	TGTGCCAGCAGCCACGATACACCAACTAATGAAAAACTGTTTTTT
-	TRBV6-1	TRBJ1-1	many	CASREVNTEAFF	TGTGCCAGCCGCGAAGTGAACACTGAAGCTTTCTTT
-	TRBV7-2	TRBJ2-4	few	CASSFEGAKNIQYF	TGTGCCAGCAGCTTTGAAGGGGCCAAAAACATTCAGTACTTC
TRBD2	TRBV29-1	TRBJ2-1	many	CSVRGGAGAGGEQFF	TGCAGCGTACGAGGGGGTGCGGGAGCGGGGGGTGAGCAGTTCTTC
-	TRBV14	TRBJ2-7	few	CASSHDWTPQYF	TGTGCCAGCAGCCATGATTGGACGCCGCAGTACTTC
-	TRBV7-9	TRBJ2-1	many	CASSPEGSARAYNEQFF	TGTGCCAGCAGCCCAGAGGGGTCAGCTAGGGCCTACAATGAGCAGTTCTTC
-	TRBV12-3/TRBV12-4	TRBJ1-6	-	CASSLGGGDSPLHF	TGTGCCAGCAGTTTAGGAGGGGGTGATTCACCCCTCCACTTT
-	TRBV7-9	TRBJ2-5	few	CASSPIRGAETQYF	TGTGCCAGCAGCCCAATACGGGGGGCAGAGACCCAGTACTTC
TRBD1	TRBV18	TRBJ2-7	few	CASSPDGTGVTYEQYF	TGTGCCAGCTCACCAGACGGGACAGGGGTAACCTACGAGCAGTACTTC
-	TRBV6-1	TRBJ2-3	few	CASHRAGTDTQYF	TGTGCCAGCCACCGGGCGGGCACAGATACGCAGTATTTT
-	TRBV6-2/TRBV6-3	TRBJ2-2	many	CASSLRRSGTGELFF	TGTGCCAGCAGCCTCCGGCGTTCCGGCACCGGGGAGCTGTTTTTT
TRBD2	TRBV9	TRBJ2-1	few	CASSPRLAVYNEQFF	TGTGCCAGCAGCCCGCGACTAGCGGTCTACAATGAGCAGTTCTTC
-	TRBV20-1	TRBJ2-5	many	CSAAGEGETQYF	TGCAGTGCCGCAGGGGAGGGGGAGACCCAGTACTTC
TRBD2	TRBV28	TRBJ2-1	-	CASSIAGGGGANEQFF	TGTGCCAGCAGTATCGCGGGGGGGGGCGGTGCGAATGAGCAGTTCTTC
TRBD1	TRBV12-3/TRBV12-4	TRBJ2-7	few	CASSFPGTGLNYEQYF	TGTGCCAGCAGTTTCCCCGGGACAGGGCTCAACTACGAGCAGTACTTC
-	TRBV29-1	TRBJ2-3	many	CSVHSAYTQYF	TGCAGCGTTCATAGCGCCTATACGCAGTATTTT
-	TRBV4-3	TRBJ2-7	-	CASSQGPGEQYF	TGCGCCAGCAGCCAGGGTCCGGGCGAGCAGTACTTC
-	TRBV30	TRBJ2-1	-	CAWSVSGISYNEQFF	TGTGCCTGGAGTGTCTCGGGGATTTCTTACAATGAGCAGTTCTTC
TRBD2	TRBV20-1	TRBJ2-1	-	CSARNNLFGGRNEQFF	TGCAGTGCTAGAAACAACCTCTTTGGCGGGAGAAATGAGCAGTTCTTC
TRBD2	TRBV25-1	TRBJ2-1	few	CASSDVAGVAYNEQFF	TGTGCCAGCAGTGATGTAGCGGGAGTGGCCTACAATGAGCAGTTCTTC
-	TRBV19	TRBJ2-5	few	CASRLGWTQYF	TGTGCCAGTAGACTAGGATGGACCCAGTACTTC
-	TRBV6-2/TRBV6-3	TRBJ2-3	many	CASSYRSTTDTQYF	TGTGCCAGCAGTTACCGGAGCACCACAGATACGCAGTATTTT
TRBD2	TRBV12-3/TRBV12-4	TRBJ2-1	many	CASSLRLAHSSYNEQFF	TGTGCCAGCAGTTTAAGACTAGCCCACAGCTCCTACAATGAGCAGTTCTTC
-	TRBV7-6	TRBJ2-7	few	CASSLASSYLSYEQYF	TGTGCCAGCAGCTTAGCAAGTAGCTACCTTTCCTACGAGCAGTACTTC
-	TRBV4-3	TRBJ2-7	few	CASSQLRDLYEQYF	TGCGCCAGCAGCCAACTCCGGGACCTCTACGAGCAGTACTTC
TRBD1	TRBV29-1	TRBJ1-5	-	CSSTTGSHNQPQHF	TGCAGCTCTACGACAGGGTCTCACAATCAGCCCCAGCATTTT
-	TRBV28	TRBJ2-7	-	CASSPRRGTHSYEQYF	TGTGCCAGCAGTCCCCGAAGGGGGACTCACTCCTACGAGCAGTACTTC
-	TRBV12-3/TRBV12-4	TRBJ2-2	many	CASSLGPALNTGELFF	TGTGCCAGCAGTTTAGGACCAGCCCTCAACACCGGGGAGCTGTTTTTT
-	TRBV9	TRBJ1-2	-	CASSVGANYGYTF	TGTGCCAGCAGCGTCGGCGCTAACTATGGCTACACCTTC
TRBD2	TRBV5-5	TRBJ2-2	-	CASSILAGLNTGELFF	TGTGCCAGCAGCATACTAGCGGGCCTGAACACCGGGGAGCTGTTTTTT
-	TRBV5-6	TRBJ1-2	few	CASSLAPVNYGYTF	TGTGCCAGCAGCTTGGCCCCGGTTAACTATGGCTACACCTTC
TRBD2	TRBV6-2/TRBV6-3	TRBJ2-1	few	CASSYSPGLAAYNEQFF	TGTGCCAGCAGTTACTCTCCGGGACTAGCAGCCTACAATGAGCAGTTCTTC
TRBD2	TRBV29-1	TRBJ2-5	-	CTTTAAGRVGTQYF	TGCACGACCACGGCGGCAGGGAGGGTAGGGACCCAGTACTTC
TRBD2	TRBV3-1	TRBJ2-1	-	CASSQVEREGNEQFF	TGTGCCAGCAGCCAAGTAGAGCGGGAGGGCAATGAGCAGTTCTTC
-	TRBV4-3	TRBJ2-3	few	CASSQGGWYAGDTQYF	TGCGCCAGCAGCCAAGGGGGCTGGTACGCAGGCGATACGCAGTATTTT
-	TRBV28	TRBJ2-3	many	CASSRYWTSTDTQYF	TGTGCCAGCAGCCGTTACTGGACTAGCACAGATACGCAGTATTTT
-	TRBV18	TRBJ2-6	few	CASSPLDSVLSGANVLTF	TGTGCCAGCTCACCACTGGACAGCGTACTCTCTGGGGCCAACGTCCTGACTTTC
-	TRBV11-3	TRBJ2-1	-	CASSLRGPSNEQFF	TGTGCCAGCAGCTTAAGAGGACCCTCCAATGAGCAGTTCTTC
TRBD2	TRBV20-1	TRBJ2-7	-	CSARGGPSGIYEQYF	TGCAGTGCTAGGGGGGGCCCTAGCGGGATTTACGAGCAGTACTTC